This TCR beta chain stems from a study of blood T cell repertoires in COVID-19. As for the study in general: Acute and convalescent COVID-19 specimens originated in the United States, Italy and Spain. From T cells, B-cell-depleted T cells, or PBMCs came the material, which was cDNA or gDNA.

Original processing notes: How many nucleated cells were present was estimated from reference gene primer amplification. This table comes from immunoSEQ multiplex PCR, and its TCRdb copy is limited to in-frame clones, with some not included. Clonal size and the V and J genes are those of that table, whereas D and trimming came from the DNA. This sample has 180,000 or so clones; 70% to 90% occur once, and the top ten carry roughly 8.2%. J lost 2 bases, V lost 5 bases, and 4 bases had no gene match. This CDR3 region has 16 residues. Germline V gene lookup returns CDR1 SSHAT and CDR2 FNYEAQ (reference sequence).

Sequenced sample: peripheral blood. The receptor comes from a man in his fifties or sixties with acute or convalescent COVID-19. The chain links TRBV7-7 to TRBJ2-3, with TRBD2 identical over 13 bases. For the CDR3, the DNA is TGTGCCAGCAGCCCCACTAGCGGGAGGGCCACAGATACGCAGTATTTT. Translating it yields CASSPTSGRATDTQYF.